This TCR beta chain was recorded in a study of lymphopenia after photon versus proton radiotherapy (dated by TCRdb to the late 2010s). For context, the study as a whole: The immunological effects of photon versus proton radiation therapy were compared in patients with gastrointestinal tumors who developed high-grade lymphopenia. The cohort comprised roughly 20 patients with gastrointestinal tumors who received either photon or proton therapy and then developed lymphopenia. The study aimed to characterize how the two radiation modalities differ in their impact on the immune system.

As regards this clone: What antigen it recognizes has not been identified. No per-base quality is available; no much larger clone lies one base away.

Including the terminal cysteine and phenylalanine, the CDR3 comprises 17 residues. Only CDR3 DNA is held: 51 bases, read in frame from base 1. Broader findings and caveats from the paper: The authors looked at the survival association only in patients who died, and they framed better survival with proton therapy as a possibility rather than a demonstrated result. Across the cohort, a larger post-nadir drop in TCR diversity was inversely correlated with overall survival time among patients who died. After the lymphocyte count nadir, repertoires from photon-treated patients showed oligoclonal expansion, particularly of CD8+ Temra cells, and this expansion drove the decline in diversity. During treatment, patients who received photon therapy lost naive T cells and TCR diversity and gained effector/memory populations, whereas patients who received proton therapy remained relatively stable.

Receptor amplification or capture employed the immunoSEQ multiplex PCR assay. Alongside multiparametric flow cytometry, deep sequencing of rearranged TCR beta loci was used to profile the T cell repertoires. Drawn from immuneACCESS, this table holds only the in-frame rearrangements with V and J called that TCRdb kept. Clones are partly lost; checked studies trace under half to an unresolved V gene and leave the rest unexplained. For this sample the table gives about 20,000 clones, of which approximately 85% were detected only once. The biggest ten clones account for around 2.9% of the sample. This specimen consisted of peripheral blood, obtained from a patient treated with photon-based radiotherapy. The chain links TRBV21-1 with TRBJ2-1; TRBD2 is taken as the D call from the table, unchecked against the DNA. TRBV21-1 is a pseudogene locus. This TCR was recovered from a woman aged 45-65 years with pancreatic cancer. The nucleotide sequence reads as follows: TGTGCCAGCAGCAAAGGAAATCTAGCGGGAGGGACCAATGAGCAGTTCTTC. The translation is CASSKGNLAGGTNEQFF.